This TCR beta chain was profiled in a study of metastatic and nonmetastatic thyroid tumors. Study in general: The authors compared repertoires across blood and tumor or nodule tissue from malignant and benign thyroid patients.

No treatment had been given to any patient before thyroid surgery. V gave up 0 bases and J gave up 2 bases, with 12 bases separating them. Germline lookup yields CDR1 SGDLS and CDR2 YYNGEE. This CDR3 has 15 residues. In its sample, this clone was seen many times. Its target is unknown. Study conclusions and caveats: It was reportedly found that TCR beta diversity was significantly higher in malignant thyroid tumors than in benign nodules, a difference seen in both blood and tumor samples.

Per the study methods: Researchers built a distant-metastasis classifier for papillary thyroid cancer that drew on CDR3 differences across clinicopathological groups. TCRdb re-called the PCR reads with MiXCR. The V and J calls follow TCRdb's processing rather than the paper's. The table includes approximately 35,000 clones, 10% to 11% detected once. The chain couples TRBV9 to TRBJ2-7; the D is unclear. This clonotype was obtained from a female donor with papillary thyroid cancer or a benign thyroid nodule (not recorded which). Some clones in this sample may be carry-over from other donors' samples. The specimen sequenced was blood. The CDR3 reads CASSVGPAAPYEQYF. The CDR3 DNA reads TGTGCCAGCAGCGTAGGCCCGGCAGCGCCCTACGAGCAGTACTTC. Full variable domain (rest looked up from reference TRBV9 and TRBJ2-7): DSGVTQTPKHLITATGQRVTLRCSPRSGDLSVYWYQQSLDQGLQFLIQYYNGEERAKGNILERFSAQQFPDLHSELNLSSLELGDSALYFCASSVGPAAPYEQYFGPGTRLTVT.